What follows are 17 T cell receptor beta chains derived from one specimen sequenced in a study. TCRdb independently ran MiXCR on the RT-PCR reads; one entry per CDR3 protein. The sample holds about 680,000 distinct CDR3 sequences; 12% to 15% are singletons and the top ten take just over 3.5%. Sequencing was carried out using memory CD4+ T cells from blood. Receptors originate from a female donor in good health, serving as a healthy control.

This chain links TRBV20-1 with TRBJ1-2; maybe TRBD1 (5 bases). The germline V gene encodes CDR1 DFQATT and CDR2 SNEGSKA (reference sequence). The CDR3 is 12 residues long. The germline V and J ends were trimmed by 5 bases and 4 bases, with 11 bases remaining between them. CDR3 sequence: CSAPPGPYGYTF. CDR3 nucleotides: TGCAGTGCTCCTCCGGGGCCCTATGGCTACACCTTC.

Here the CDR3 DNA reads TGCGCCAGCAGCTTTTCCAGCGGGAGGAATACCTACGAGCAGTACTTC. Protein product: CASSFSSGRNTYEQYF. The genes are TRBV5-1 and TRBJ2-7; 9 bases are shared with TRBD2. J lost 2 bases, V lost 2 bases, and 8 bases had no gene match. The CDR3 is 16 amino acids. Germline V CDR1 and CDR2: SGHRS, YFSETQ.

The chain couples TRBV5-1 to TRBJ2-1; the D is unclear. The germline V gene has CDR1 SGHRS and CDR2 YFSETQ. V was trimmed by 0 bases and J by 4 bases, leaving 11 bases between them. This CDR3 is 15 amino acids long. CDR3 region: CASSLVDFTYNEQFF. The CDR3, as DNA: TGCGCCAGCAGCTTGGTCGACTTTACTTACAATGAGCAGTTCTTC.

The V call is TRBV20-1, the J call TRBJ1-4; D may be TRBD1 (5 bases). CDR3 size: 13 residues. Trimming took off 3 bases at V and 8 bases at J, with 13 bases between the two ends. The germline V gene encodes CDR1 DFQATT and CDR2 SNEGSKA (reference sequence). CDR3 nucleotide sequence: TGCAGTGCTAGTCAAGGGGTACGAGAAAAACTGTTTTTT. It specifies CSASQGVREKLFF.

This clonotype was seen only a few times. Written as DNA, the CDR3 is TGCAGTGCTGGTAGGGCGGAACAGCCCCAGCATTTT. Protein sequence: CSAGRAEQPQHF. The chain combines TRBV20-1 with TRBJ1-5; D ambiguous. The ends were cut back, 5 bases at V and 7 bases at J, with 12 bases in the middle. Germline values: CDR1 DFQATT, CDR2 SNEGSKA (reference sequence). This CDR3 has 12 amino acids.

Comments on this clonotype: At one end the junction does not follow the germline gene, possibly because of a read error. CDR3 coding DNA: TGTGCCAGCAGTTATCCAGGATTTTTGATCTTC. It yields the protein CASSYPGFLIF. The V and J genes are TRBV6-2 or TRBV6-3 and TRBJ2-5; D is ambiguous. Germline CDR1 reads MNHEY; CDR2 reads SVGEGT. The CDR3 extends over 11 amino acids.

The chain employs TRBV5-1 and TRBJ1-1; 7 nucleotides agree with TRBD1. CDR1 SGHRS and CDR2 YFSETQ come from the germline V gene. The CDR3 is made up of 14 amino acids. V was pared by 8 bases and J by 1 base, with 8 bases of the junction left unmatched. The chain's CDR3 is CASFRDSWNTEAFF. The CDR3, as DNA: TGCGCCAGTTTTCGGGACAGTTGGAACACTGAAGCTTTCTTT.

This clonotype has just a few counts. This chain connects TRBV10-3 to TRBJ2-1; D gene ambiguous. This CDR3 region has 13 residues. Between the trimmed V and J ends, which lost 2 bases and 6 bases, there was a span of 8 bases. CDR1 is ENHRY and CDR2 is SYGVKD in the germline V gene. The CDR3: CAISEPSGNEQFF. CDR3 sequence (DNA): TGTGCCATCAGTGAGCCTAGTGGCAATGAGCAGTTCTTC.

The chain uses TRBV6-2 or TRBV6-3 and TRBJ2-7; tentative D call: TRBD2 (6 bases). V lost 5 bases to trimming and J lost 9 bases, with 17 bases between them. Germline V gives CDR1 MNHEY, CDR2 SVGEGT. This CDR3 is built from 13 residues. CDR3 nucleotide sequence: TGTGCCAGCAGTGGACTACCCCTCCTGGTGCAGTACTTC. Its translation is CASSGLPLLVQYF.

This clonotype was detected many times. CDR3 loop: CSAPTTSGRVSETQYF. The CDR3 nucleotides read TGCAGTGCTCCTACAACTAGCGGGAGGGTCTCGGAGACCCAGTACTTC. J is TRBJ2-5 and V is TRBV20-1; 13 bases fit TRBD2. This CDR3 has 16 residues. CDR1 is DFQATT and CDR2 is SNEGSKA in the germline V gene (reference sequence). The V gene end was trimmed by 5 bases and the J gene end by 5 bases; junction bases not matched to a gene: 11.

The chain is built from TRBV28 and TRBJ1-2, with 9 bases aligning to TRBD1. The germline V gene has CDR1 MDHEN and CDR2 SYDVKM. With 7 bases clipped from V and 0 bases from J, the junction kept 3 bases outside the gene matches. The CDR3 spans 14 residues. CDR3 nucleotide sequence: TGTGCCAGCAACGACAGGGGGGCTAACTATGGCTACACCTTC. Its protein product is CASNDRGANYGYTF.

The chain couples TRBV28 to TRBJ2-6, with 9 bases fitting TRBD2. The CDR3 loop spans 15 amino acids. V gave up 6 bases and J gave up 2 bases; unmatched junction bases: 2. Per the germline V gene, CDR1 is MDHEN and CDR2 is SYDVKM. The CDR3 DNA is TGTGCCAGCAGGGGACTAGCTGCTGGGGCCAACGTCCTGACTTTC. This encodes CASRGLAAGANVLTF.

Comments on this clonotype: This may be a read error: a much more frequent sequence differs by one nucleotide. The chain recombines TRBV12-3 or TRBV12-4 with TRBJ2-7, with 11 bases fitting TRBD2. The CDR3 consists of 14 residues. CDR3 sequence: CASSETSGTYKQYF. CDR3 in DNA: TGTGCCAGCAGTGAGACTAGCGGGACCTACAAGCAGTACTTC.

This clonotype was detected a few times. The DNA for the CDR3 is TGTGCCAGCAGCCAGGGACTAGCATCGGATACGCAGTATTTT. It encodes CASSQGLASDTQYF. V gene TRBV7-2 combines with J gene TRBJ2-3; 9 nucleotides match TRBD2. Unmatched junction bases numbered 6, after V lost 5 bases and J lost 6 bases. The CDR3 runs 14 residues. Germline loops: CDR1 SGHTA, CDR2 FQGNSA.

This chain links TRBV15 with TRBJ1-1; TRBD1 agrees at 7 bases. CDR3 size: 13 residues. CDR1 is LNHNV, CDR2 YYDKDF, per germline (reference sequence). Trimming cost V 6 bases and J 1 base; bases outside gene matches: 2. The CDR3 bases are TGTGCCACCAGTAGACAGGGGAACACTGAAGCTTTCTTT. Translating it yields CATSRQGNTEAFF. The full variable domain, its missing parts supplied by reference TRBV15 and TRBJ1-1, is DAMVIQNPRYQVTQFGKPVTLSCSQTLNHNVMYWYQQKSSQAPKLLFHYYDKDFNNEADTPDNFQSRRPNTSFCFLDIRSPGLGDTAMYLCATSRQGNTEAFFGQGTRLTVV.

This clonotype showed up just a few times. One end of the junction does not line up with germline, which may come from a read error. The gene calls are TRBV4-2 and TRBJ2-3; 11 bases fit TRBD1. Per the germline V gene, CDR1 is LGHNA and CDR2 is YNFKEQ. The CDR3 runs to 15 residues. The CDR3 spells CASGQWTGGSDTQYF. Here the CDR3 DNA reads TGTGCCAGCGGCCAGTGGACAGGGGGCTCAGATACGCAGTATTTT.

This clonotype was counted a few times. The CDR3 sequence is CASSYGLAGTSDTQYF. The CDR3 DNA reads TGTGCCAGCAGTTACGGACTAGCGGGAACTTCAGATACGCAGTATTTT. The genes are TRBV6-6 and TRBJ2-3; 12 nucleotides agree with TRBD2. The germline CDR1 and CDR2 sequences are MNHNY and SVGAGI (reference sequence). The CDR3 sequence is 16 residues long. V was pared by 2 bases and J by 4 bases, with 4 bases of the junction left unmatched.